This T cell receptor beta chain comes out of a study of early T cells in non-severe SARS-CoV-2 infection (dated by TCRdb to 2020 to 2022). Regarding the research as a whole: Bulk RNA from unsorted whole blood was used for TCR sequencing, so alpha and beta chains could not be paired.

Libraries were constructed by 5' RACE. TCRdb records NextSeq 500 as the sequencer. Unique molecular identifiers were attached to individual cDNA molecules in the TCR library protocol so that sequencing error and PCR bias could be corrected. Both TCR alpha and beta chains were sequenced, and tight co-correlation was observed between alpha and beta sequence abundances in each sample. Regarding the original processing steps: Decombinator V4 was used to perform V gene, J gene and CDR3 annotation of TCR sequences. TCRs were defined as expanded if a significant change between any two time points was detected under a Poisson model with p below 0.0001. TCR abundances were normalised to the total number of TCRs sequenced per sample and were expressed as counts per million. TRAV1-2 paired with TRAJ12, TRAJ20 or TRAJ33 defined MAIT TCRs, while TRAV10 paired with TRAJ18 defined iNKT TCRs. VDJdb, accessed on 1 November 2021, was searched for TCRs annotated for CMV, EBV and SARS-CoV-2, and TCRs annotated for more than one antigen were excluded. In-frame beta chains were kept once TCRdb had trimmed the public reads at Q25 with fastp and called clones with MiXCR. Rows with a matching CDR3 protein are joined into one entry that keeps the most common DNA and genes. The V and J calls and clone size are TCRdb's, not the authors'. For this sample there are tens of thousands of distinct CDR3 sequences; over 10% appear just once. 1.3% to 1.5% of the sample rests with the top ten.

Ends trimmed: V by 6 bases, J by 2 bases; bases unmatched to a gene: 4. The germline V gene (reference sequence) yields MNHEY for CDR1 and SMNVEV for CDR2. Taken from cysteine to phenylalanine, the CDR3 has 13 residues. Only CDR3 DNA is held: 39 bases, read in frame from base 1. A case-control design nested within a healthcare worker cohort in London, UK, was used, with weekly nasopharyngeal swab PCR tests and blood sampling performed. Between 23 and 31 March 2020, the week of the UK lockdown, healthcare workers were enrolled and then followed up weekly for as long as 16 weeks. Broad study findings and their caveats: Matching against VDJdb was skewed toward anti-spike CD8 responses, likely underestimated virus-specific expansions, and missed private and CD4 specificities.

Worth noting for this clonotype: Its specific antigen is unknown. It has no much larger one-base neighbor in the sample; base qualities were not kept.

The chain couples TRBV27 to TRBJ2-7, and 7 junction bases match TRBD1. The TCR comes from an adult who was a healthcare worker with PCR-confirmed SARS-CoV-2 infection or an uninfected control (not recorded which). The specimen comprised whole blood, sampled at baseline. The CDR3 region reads CASSRDSTYEQYF. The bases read TGTGCCAGCAGCCGGGACAGTACCTACGAGCAGTACTTC.